The rows below give T cell receptor beta chains drawn from one sample of a study of CD8 T cells in acute hepatitis C reinfection. TCRdb keeps only in-frame clones here, not all; method: immunoSEQ multiplex PCR. The sample has tens of thousands of clones, 80% to 90% seen once; the top ten hold 9.5% to 13%. Sequences were obtained from naive CD8+ T cells from PBMCs. The origin of the receptors is a woman between 18 and 30 years old who spontaneously cleared hepatitis C infection. Both conserved end residues are part of each CDR3. The D gene is left open where the match is weak. The listing skips clone size in some rows; elsewhere it reads once, few, many or a size class.

TRBD2,TRBV9,TRBJ2-7,-,CASSVGAGVAEQYF,TGTGCCAGCAGCGTAGGAGCGGGAGTGGCCGAGCAGTACTTC
-,TRBV7-6,TRBJ2-5,-,CASRREGGLETQYF,TGTGCCAGCAGAAGGGAGGGGGGCCTAGAGACCCAGTACTTC
-,TRBV11-3,TRBJ1-1,-,CASSLGVGSEAFF,TGTGCCAGCAGCTTAGGGGTGGGGAGTGAAGCTTTCTTT
TRBD1,TRBV7-8,TRBJ1-1,-,CASLGTGGMGTEAFF,TGTGCCAGCCTGGGGACAGGGGGCATGGGTACTGAAGCTTTCTTT
-,TRBV15,TRBJ2-1,-,CATSTLRSNEQFF,TGTGCCACCAGCACCCTGAGGAGCAATGAGCAGTTCTTC
-,TRBV19,TRBJ1-2,-,CASSGDGYTF,TGTGCCAGTAGTGGCGATGGCTACACCTTC
TRBD2,TRBV9,TRBJ2-5,-,CASSVGLAVQETQYF,TGTGCCAGCAGCGTAGGGCTAGCGGTACAAGAGACCCAGTACTTC
-,TRBV9,TRBJ1-2,-,CASSAQNRVRYTF,TGTGCCAGCAGCGCCCAGAACAGGGTACGCTACACCTTC
-,TRBV5-4,TRBJ2-7,few,CASSHGTPYEQYF,TGTGCCAGCAGCCATGGAACCCCCTACGAGCAGTACTTC
TRBD1,TRBV27,TRBJ1-2,-,CASSADRGNYGYTF,TGTGCCAGCAGTGCGGACAGGGGGAACTATGGCTACACCTTC
-,TRBV18,TRBJ2-1,once,CASSPLDGSSYNEQFF,TGTGCCAGCTCACCACTGGACGGAAGCTCCTACAATGAGCAGTTCTTC
TRBD1,TRBV7-2,TRBJ2-7,few,CASSLVGQVNYEQYF,TGTGCCAGCAGCTTAGTGGGACAGGTGAATTACGAGCAGTACTTC
-,TRBV9,TRBJ2-1,once,CASSVERGGSRPYNEQFF,TGTGCCAGCAGCGTAGAACGAGGAGGGAGCAGACCTTACAATGAGCAGTTCTTC
-,TRBV4-1,TRBJ1-4,-,CASSPWGGSNEKLFF,TGCGCCAGCAGCCCCTGGGGGGGGTCTAATGAAAAACTGTTTTTT
-,TRBV4-1,TRBJ2-7,-,CASSFSGPLSYEQYF,TGCGCCAGCAGTTTTAGTGGCCCTTTGTCCTACGAGCAGTACTTC
TRBD2,TRBV12-5,TRBJ2-3,-,CASGLPSVTSASTDTQYF,TGTGCTAGTGGTTTGCCCTCGGTGACTAGCGCTAGCACAGATACGCAGTATTTT